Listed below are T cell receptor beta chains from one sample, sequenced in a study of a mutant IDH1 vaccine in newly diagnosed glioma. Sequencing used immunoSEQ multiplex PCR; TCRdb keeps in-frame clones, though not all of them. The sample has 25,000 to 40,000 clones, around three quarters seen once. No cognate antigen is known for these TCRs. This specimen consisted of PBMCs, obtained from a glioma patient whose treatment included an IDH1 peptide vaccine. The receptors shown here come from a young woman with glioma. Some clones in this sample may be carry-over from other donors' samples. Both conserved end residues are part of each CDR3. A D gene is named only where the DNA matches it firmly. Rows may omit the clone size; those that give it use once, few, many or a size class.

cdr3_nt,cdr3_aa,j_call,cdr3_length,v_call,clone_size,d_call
TGTGCCAGCAGTTACGAGTCGGGTACTACCGGGGAGCTGTTTTTT,CASSYESGTTGELFF,TRBJ2-2,15,TRBV6-5,few,.
TGCGCCAGCAGCCAAGAATTCACAGATACGCAGTATTTT,CASSQEFTDTQYF,TRBJ2-3,13,TRBV4-1,.,.
TGTGCCACCAGCAGAGTACGGAGACAGGGTCAGCCCCAGCATTTT,CATSRVRRQGQPQHF,TRBJ1-5,15,TRBV15,few,TRBD1
TGCAGTGCTGTGTTTAACTATGGCTACACCTTC,CSAVFNYGYTF,TRBJ1-2,11,TRBV20-1,.,.
TGCAGCGTCAACATGGGACAGGGTCCTAAAGAGCAGTACTTC,CSVNMGQGPKEQYF,TRBJ2-7,14,TRBV29-1,.,TRBD1
TGTGCCAGCAGCCTAAGGACAGGGGGCAGTGGAAACACCATATATTTT,CASSLRTGGSGNTIYF,TRBJ1-3,16,TRBV7-8,.,TRBD1
TGTGCCATCAGTCGGGACAGAGGCAATCAGCCCCAGCATTTT,CAISRDRGNQPQHF,TRBJ1-5,14,TRBV10-3,.,TRBD1
TGTGCCAGCAATTCAGCGGGCAGCAATCAGCCCCAGCATTTT,CASNSAGSNQPQHF,TRBJ1-5,14,TRBV2,few,.
TGTGCCAGCAGTCGGGACAGAGACACTGAAGCTTTCTTT,CASSRDRDTEAFF,TRBJ1-1,13,TRBV2,.,TRBD1
TGTGCCAGCAGCTGGTGGGCCACGGGTCAGCCCCAGCATTTT,CASSWWATGQPQHF,TRBJ1-5,14,TRBV5-5,.,.
TGTGCCAGCAGCTTACGGGGACAGAAGGACACTGAAGCTTTCTTT,CASSLRGQKDTEAFF,TRBJ1-1,15,TRBV11-2,.,TRBD1
TGTGCCAGCAGCCCTCCCCCTTCCAGCGGATACTCCTACAATGAGCAGTTCTTC,CASSPPPSSGYSYNEQFF,TRBJ2-1,18,TRBV7-9,.,.
TGTGCCAGTAAGAAGGATAGCGGGACCCTTAACTACGAGCAGTACTTC,CASKKDSGTLNYEQYF,TRBJ2-7,16,TRBV19,.,TRBD2
TGTGCTAGCAGCTTAGCACCAGACAGGGGGTACGAGCAGTACTTC,CASSLAPDRGYEQYF,TRBJ2-7,15,TRBV7-7,.,TRBD1
TGTGCCAGCAGCCTGGGCCTTAGCTCCTACGAGCAGTACTTC,CASSLGLSSYEQYF,TRBJ2-7,14,TRBV7-2,.,.
TGTGCCAGCAGTCAGGGGGCCTTTAGCACAGATACGCAGTATTTT,CASSQGAFSTDTQYF,TRBJ2-3,15,TRBV6-1,.,TRBD1
TGTGCCAGCAGCTTTGGGACGGGAGGATCCTACGAGCAGTACTTC,CASSFGTGGSYEQYF,TRBJ2-7,15,TRBV5-4,.,TRBD2
TGCGCCAGCACCCTGGAGGGGGACGGCTACACCTTC,CASTLEGDGYTF,TRBJ1-2,12,TRBV5-1,.,.
TGTGCCAGCAGTGAAGAAGTTGCCTCTGGAAACACCATATATTTT,CASSEEVASGNTIYF,TRBJ1-3,15,TRBV6-1,.,.
TGTGCCAGCAGTGATGAGCGGGAGGATGAGCAGTTCTTC,CASSDEREDEQFF,TRBJ2-1,13,TRBV6-4,.,TRBD2
TGTGCCTGGAGTGTGAATAGTCACAATCAGCCCCAGCATTTT,CAWSVNSHNQPQHF,TRBJ1-5,14,TRBV30,.,.
TGTGCCAGCCAGGGGACAGGGGCGCCTAATGAAAAACTGTTTTTT,CASQGTGAPNEKLFF,TRBJ1-4,15,TRBV2,.,TRBD1
TGTGCCACTTCAGGGGTAGGGGATGTGGAAGCTTTCTTT,CATSGVGDVEAFF,TRBJ1-1,13,TRBV2,few,.
TGTGCCAGCAGTCTCCGGACACCCGGAAGGAATGAGCAGTTCTTC,CASSLRTPGRNEQFF,TRBJ2-1,15,TRBV6-5,few,.
TGTGCCAGCAGTGGTGACAGCCGCTACGAGCAGTACTTC,CASSGDSRYEQYF,TRBJ2-7,13,TRBV2,.,.
TGTGCCAGCAGCCAGGACAGTCTCGAGTATGGCTACACCTTC,CASSQDSLEYGYTF,TRBJ1-2,14,TRBV5-6,once,.
TGTGCCTGGTCCTCGGGGAGGAGCAATCAGCCCCAGCATTTT,CAWSSGRSNQPQHF,TRBJ1-5,14,TRBV30,few,.
TGCAGCGTTGATGACAGGGGGAACAACTATGGCTACACCTTC,CSVDDRGNNYGYTF,TRBJ1-2,14,TRBV29-1,.,TRBD1
TGTGCCAGCAGTTTCTTGGAGCAGTACTTC,CASSFLEQYF,TRBJ2-7,10,TRBV25-1,.,.
TGTGCCAGCAGTGAATATGGGACAGGGCCTTTTAGAAACAATGAAAAACTGTTTTTT,CASSEYGTGPFRNNEKLFF,TRBJ1-4,19,TRBV2,.,TRBD1
TGTGCCAGCAGCTCTTACCAAGGGGCCGGGGCCAACGTCCTGACTTTC,CASSSYQGAGANVLTF,TRBJ2-6,16,TRBV5-6,.,.
TGCAGCGTTGCGGTCAGGGAGCATGGCTACACCTTC,CSVAVREHGYTF,TRBJ1-2,12,TRBV29-1,.,.
TGTGCCAGCAGCTTGGACAGACCATATGGCTACACCTTC,CASSLDRPYGYTF,TRBJ1-2,13,TRBV6-6,.,.